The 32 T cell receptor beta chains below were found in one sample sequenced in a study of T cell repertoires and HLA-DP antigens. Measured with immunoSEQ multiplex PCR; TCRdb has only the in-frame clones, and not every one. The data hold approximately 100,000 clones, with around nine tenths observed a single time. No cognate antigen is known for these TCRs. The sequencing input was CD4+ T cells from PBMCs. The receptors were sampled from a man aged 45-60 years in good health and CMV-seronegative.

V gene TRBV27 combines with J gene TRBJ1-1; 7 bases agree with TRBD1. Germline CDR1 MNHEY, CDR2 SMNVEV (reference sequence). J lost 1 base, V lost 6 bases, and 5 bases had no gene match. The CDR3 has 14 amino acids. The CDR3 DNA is TGTGCCAGCAGCCCTACAGGGGAGAACACTGAAGCTTTCTTT. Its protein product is CASSPTGENTEAFF.

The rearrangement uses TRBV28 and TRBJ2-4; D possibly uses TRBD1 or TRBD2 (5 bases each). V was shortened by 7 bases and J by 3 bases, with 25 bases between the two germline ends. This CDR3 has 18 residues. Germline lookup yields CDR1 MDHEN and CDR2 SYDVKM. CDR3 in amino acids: CASNPMGVSPRGKNIQYF. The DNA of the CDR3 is TGTGCCAGCAACCCCATGGGGGTTTCCCCCCGCGGCAAAAACATTCAGTACTTC.

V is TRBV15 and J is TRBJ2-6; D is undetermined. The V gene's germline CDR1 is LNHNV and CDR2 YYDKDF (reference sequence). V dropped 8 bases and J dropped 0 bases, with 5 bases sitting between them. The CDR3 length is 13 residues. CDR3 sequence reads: CATAHSGANVLTF. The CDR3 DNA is TGTGCCACCGCACACTCTGGGGCCAACGTCCTGACTTTC.

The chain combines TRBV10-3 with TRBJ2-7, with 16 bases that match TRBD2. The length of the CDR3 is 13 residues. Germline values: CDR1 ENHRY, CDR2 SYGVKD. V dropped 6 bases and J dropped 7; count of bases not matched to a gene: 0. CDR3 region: CAIRGLAGGEQYF. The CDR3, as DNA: TGTGCCATCAGGGGACTAGCGGGGGGGGAGCAGTACTTC.

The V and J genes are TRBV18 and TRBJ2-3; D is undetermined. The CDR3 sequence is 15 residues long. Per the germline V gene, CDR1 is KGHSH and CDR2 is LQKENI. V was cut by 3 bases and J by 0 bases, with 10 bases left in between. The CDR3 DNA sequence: TGTGCCAGCTCACCGGAACAGACAAGCACAGATACGCAGTATTTT. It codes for CASSPEQTSTDTQYF.

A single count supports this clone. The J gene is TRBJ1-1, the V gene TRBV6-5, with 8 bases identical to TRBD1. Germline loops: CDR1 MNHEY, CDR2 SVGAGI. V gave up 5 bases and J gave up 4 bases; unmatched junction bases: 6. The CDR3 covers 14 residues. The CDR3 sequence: CASSPRGQGTEAFF. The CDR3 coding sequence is TGTGCCAGCAGTCCCAGAGGACAGGGCACTGAAGCTTTCTTT.

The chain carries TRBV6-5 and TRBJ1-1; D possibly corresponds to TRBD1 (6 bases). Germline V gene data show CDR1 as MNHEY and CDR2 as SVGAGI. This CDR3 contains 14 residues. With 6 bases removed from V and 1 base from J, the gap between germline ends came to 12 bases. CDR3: CASRTTGSNTEAFF. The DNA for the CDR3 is TGTGCCAGCAGAACGACAGGATCGAACACTGAAGCTTTCTTT.

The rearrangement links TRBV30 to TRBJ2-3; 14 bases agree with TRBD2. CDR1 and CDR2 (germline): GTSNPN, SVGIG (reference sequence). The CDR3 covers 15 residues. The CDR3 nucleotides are TGTCCCCGCTGCGGACTAGCGGGGGGAACAGATACGCAGTATTTT. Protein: CPRCGLAGGTDTQYF.

CDR3 residues: CASSNKLPHQPQHF. CDR3 in DNA: TGTGCCAGCAGTAATAAATTGCCGCATCAGCCCCAGCATTTT. The chain couples TRBV27 to TRBJ1-5; no reliable D call. Germline CDR1 reads MNHEY; CDR2 reads SMNVEV (reference sequence). The CDR3 is made up of 14 amino acids. Between the trimmed V and J ends, which lost 5 bases and 5 bases, there was a span of 13 bases.

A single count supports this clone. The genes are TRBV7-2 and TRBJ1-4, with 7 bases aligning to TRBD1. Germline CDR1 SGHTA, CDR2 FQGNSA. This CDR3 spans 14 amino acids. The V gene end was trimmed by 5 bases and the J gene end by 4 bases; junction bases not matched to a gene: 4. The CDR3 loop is CASSNGQVNEKLFF. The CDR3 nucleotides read TGTGCCAGCAGCAACGGACAGGTTAATGAAAAACTGTTTTTT.

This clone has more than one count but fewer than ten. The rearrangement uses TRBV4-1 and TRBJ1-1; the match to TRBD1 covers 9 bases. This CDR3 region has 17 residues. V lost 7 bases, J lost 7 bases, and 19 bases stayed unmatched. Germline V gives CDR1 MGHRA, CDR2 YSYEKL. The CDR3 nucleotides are TGCGCCAGCAACCATCTAGGCCGTTCAACAGGGGGCGGTGAAGCTTTCTTT. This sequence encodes CASNHLGRSTGGGEAFF.

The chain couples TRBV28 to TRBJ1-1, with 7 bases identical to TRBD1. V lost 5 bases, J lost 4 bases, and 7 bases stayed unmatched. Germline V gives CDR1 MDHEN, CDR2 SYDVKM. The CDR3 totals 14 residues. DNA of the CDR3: TGTGCCAGCAGTCTGCCGTCAGGGGGCACTGAAGCTTTCTTT. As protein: CASSLPSGGTEAFF.

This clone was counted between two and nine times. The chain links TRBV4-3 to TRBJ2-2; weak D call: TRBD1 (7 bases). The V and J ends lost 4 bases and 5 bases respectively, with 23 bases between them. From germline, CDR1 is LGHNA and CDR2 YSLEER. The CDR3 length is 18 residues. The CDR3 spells CASSLQSPRGAVTGELFF. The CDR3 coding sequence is TGCGCCAGCAGCCTTCAAAGTCCCAGGGGGGCGGTAACCGGGGAGCTGTTTTTT.

The CDR3 reads CAWHSQGTDEKLFF. The CDR3 DNA reads as TGTGCCTGGCATTCACAGGGAACGGATGAAAAACTGTTTTTT. This chain joins TRBV30 and TRBJ1-4; possibly TRBD1 for D (6 bases). The CDR3 totals 14 residues. The V gene's germline CDR1 is GTSNPN and CDR2 SVGIG (reference sequence). Trimming removed 5 bases at V and 6 bases at J, with 16 bases between.

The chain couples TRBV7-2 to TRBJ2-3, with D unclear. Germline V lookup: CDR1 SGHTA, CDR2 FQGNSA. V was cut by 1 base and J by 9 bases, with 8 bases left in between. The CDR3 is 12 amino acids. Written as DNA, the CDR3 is TGTGCCAGCAGCTTAGGGAGTAGGACGCAGTATTTT. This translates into CASSLGSRTQYF.

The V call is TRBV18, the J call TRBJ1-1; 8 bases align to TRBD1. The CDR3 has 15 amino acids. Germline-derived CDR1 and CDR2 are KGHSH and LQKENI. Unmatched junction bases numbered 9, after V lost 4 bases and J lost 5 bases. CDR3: CASSLDQGAWTEAFF. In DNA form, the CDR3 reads TGTGCCAGCTCACTCGATCAGGGGGCATGGACTGAAGCTTTCTTT.

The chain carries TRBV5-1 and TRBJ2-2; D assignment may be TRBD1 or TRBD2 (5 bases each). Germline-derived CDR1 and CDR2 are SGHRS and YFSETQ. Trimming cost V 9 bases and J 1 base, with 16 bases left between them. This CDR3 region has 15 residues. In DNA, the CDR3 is TGCGCCACCGGGACGGGGCAGAGGAACACCGGGGAGCTGTTTTTT. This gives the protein CATGTGQRNTGELFF. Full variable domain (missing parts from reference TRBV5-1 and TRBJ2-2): KAGVTQTPRYLIKTRGQQVTLSCSPISGHRSVSWYQQTPGQGLQFLFEYFSETQRNKGNFPGRFSGRQFSNSRSEMNVSTLELGDSALYLCATGTGQRNTGELFFGEGSRLTVL.

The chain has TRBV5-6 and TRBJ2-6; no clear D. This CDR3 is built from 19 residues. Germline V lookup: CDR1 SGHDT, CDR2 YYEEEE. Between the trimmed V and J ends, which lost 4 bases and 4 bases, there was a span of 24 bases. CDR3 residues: CASSPRIGTNLWGANVLTF. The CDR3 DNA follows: TGTGCCAGCAGCCCACGGATAGGAACTAATTTGTGGGGGGCCAACGTCCTGACTTTC.

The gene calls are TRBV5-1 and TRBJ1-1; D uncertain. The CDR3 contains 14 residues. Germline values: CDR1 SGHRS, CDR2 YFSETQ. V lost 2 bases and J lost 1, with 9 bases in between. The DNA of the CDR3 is TGCGCCAGCAGCTTTACCATTGGGAACACTGAAGCTTTCTTT. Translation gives CASSFTIGNTEAFF.

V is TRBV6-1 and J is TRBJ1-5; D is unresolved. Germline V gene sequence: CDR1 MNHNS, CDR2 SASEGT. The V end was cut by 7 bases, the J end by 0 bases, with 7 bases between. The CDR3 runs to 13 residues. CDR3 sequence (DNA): TGTGCCAGCACCCAAGATAGCAATCAGCCCCAGCATTTT. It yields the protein CASTQDSNQPQHF.

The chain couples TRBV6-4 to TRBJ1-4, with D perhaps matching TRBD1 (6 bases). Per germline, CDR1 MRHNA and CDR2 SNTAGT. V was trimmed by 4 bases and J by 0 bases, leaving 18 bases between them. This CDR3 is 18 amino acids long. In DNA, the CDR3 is TGTGCCAGCAGTGCTTCCGTGGTTTGGGGGCCAACTAATGAAAAACTGTTTTTT. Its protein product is CASSASVVWGPTNEKLFF.

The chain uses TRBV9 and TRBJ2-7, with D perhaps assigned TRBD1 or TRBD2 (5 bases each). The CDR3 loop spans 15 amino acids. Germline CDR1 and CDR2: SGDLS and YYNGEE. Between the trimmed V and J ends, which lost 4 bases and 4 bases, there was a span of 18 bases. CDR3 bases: TGTGCCAGCAGCCCTGGGGAAGGGACCCAATACGAGCAGTACTTC. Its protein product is CASSPGEGTQYEQYF.

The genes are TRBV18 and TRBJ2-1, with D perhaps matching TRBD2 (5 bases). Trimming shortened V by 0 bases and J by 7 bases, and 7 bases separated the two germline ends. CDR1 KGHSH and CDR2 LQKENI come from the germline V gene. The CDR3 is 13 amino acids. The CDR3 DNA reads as TGTGCCAGCTCACCACCGATAGCGAATGAGCAGTTCTTC. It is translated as CASSPPIANEQFF.

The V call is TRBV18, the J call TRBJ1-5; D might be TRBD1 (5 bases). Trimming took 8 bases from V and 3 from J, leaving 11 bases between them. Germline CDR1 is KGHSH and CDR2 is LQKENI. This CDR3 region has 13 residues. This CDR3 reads CASTTGFNQPQHF. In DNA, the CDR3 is TGTGCCAGCACTACAGGATTCAATCAGCCCCAGCATTTT.

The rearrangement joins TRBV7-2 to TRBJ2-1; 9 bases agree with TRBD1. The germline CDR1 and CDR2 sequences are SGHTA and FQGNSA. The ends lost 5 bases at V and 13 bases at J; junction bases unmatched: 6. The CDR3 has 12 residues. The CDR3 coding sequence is TGTGCCAGCAGCCCTAGGGACAGGGAACAGTTCTTC. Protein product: CASSPRDREQFF.

In DNA, the CDR3 is TGTGCCAGTGCACCCCAGGCCCCCGCGGGGAACTACGAGCAGTACTTC. This encodes CASAPQAPAGNYEQYF. This sequence joins TRBV19 and TRBJ2-7, with D possibly matching TRBD2 (6 bases). The CDR3 has 16 residues. The germline V and J ends were trimmed by 8 bases and 3 bases, with 23 bases remaining between them. Looked up from germline, CDR1 is LNHDA and CDR2 is SQIVND (reference sequence).

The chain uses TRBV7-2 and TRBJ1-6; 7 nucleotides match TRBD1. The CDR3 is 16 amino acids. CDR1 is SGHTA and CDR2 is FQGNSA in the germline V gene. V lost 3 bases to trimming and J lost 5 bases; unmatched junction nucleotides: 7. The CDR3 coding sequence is TGTGCCAGCAGCTTCAAAGGGACAGAGGATAATTCACCCCTCCACTTT. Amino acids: CASSFKGTEDNSPLHF.

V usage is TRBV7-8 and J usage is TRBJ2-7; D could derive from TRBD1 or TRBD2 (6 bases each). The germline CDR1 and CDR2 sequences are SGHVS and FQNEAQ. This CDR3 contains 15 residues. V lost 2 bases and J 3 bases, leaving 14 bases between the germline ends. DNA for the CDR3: TGTGCCAGCAGCTTACTCGGGGGCGCAAACTACGAGCAGTACTTC. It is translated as CASSLLGGANYEQYF.

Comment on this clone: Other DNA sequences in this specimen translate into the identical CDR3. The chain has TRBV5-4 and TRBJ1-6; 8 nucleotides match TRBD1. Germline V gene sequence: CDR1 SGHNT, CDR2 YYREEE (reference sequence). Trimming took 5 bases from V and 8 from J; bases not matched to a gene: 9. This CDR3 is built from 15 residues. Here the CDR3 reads CASSSNRGVDSPLHF. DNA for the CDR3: TGTGCCAGCAGTTCCAACAGGGGGGTGGATTCACCCCTCCACTTT.

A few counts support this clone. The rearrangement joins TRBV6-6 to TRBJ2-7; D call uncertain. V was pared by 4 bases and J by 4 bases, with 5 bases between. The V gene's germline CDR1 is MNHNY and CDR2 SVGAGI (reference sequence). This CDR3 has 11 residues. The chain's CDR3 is CASSSRYEQYF. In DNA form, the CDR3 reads TGTGCCAGCAGTTCCCGATACGAGCAGTACTTC.

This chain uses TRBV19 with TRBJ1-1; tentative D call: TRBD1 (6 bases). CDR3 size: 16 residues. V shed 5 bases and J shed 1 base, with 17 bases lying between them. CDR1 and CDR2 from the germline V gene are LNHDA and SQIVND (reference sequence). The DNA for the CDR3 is TGTGCCAGTAGTTTTACAGGGCGCGTGGGGAACACTGAAGCTTTCTTT. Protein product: CASSFTGRVGNTEAFF.

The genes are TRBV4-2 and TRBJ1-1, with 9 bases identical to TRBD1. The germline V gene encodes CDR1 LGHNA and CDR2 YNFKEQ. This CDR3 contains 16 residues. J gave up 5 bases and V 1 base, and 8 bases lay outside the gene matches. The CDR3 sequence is CASSQAQGALETEAFF. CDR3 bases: TGTGCCAGCAGCCAAGCACAGGGGGCGCTGGAAACTGAAGCTTTCTTT.